The clone carrying this T cell receptor beta chain was seen at least ten times. The target antigen is unknown. Looked up from germline, CDR1 is MNHEY and CDR2 is SVGEGT. V was clipped by 5 bases and J by 0 bases; unmatched bases: 10. This CDR3 is built from 16 residues. The data originate from a study of blood T cells in healthy people across ages. Findings and caveats of the study: Both naive CD4+ cell counts and diversity were greater in long-lived donors than in aged donors.

Sample-barcoded 5' priming and a J-beta primer mix drove a second PCR of roughly 7 to 11 cycles. All samples gave at least 2.5 million CDR3-containing paired-end reads. Each CDR3 protein is one row after TCRdb ran MiXCR on the 5' RACE reads. The sample has roughly 1,500,000 distinct CDR3 sequences, roughly 30% seen once. The clonotype was recovered from a woman in her twenties or thirties in good health. The chain recombines TRBV6-2 or TRBV6-3 with TRBJ2-7; 7 bases align to TRBD2. Material for sequencing was blood. DNA for the CDR3: TGTGCCAGCAGTCCTTCCAGAGCGGGAAGCTCCTACGAGCAGTACTTC. Its translation is CASSPSRAGSSYEQYF.